Below, one TCR beta chain is given with its context. The clone's antigen remains unknown. Per-base quality was not reported, and no clone a single base away is much larger than it. The same CDR3 also results from other DNA sequences found in this sample. The data stem from a study of cytotoxic CD8 clonotypes in ibrutinib-treated CLL (dated by TCRdb to the early 2020s). For context, the study as a whole: The cohort was composed of some twelve relapsed/refractory and approximately 14 treatment-naive patients; IGHV unmutated status was identified in 17 patients. Responses were partial in some 24 patients and complete in 2; after median approximately 69 months follow-up, about 14 stayed in remission and about twelve progressed. The response samples were drawn at a median of approximately 12 months into treatment, with a range of about 6 to 40 months. Samples averaged roughly 280,000 productive templates and roughly 86,000 productive rearrangements. Of the 85 to 95 participants in the trial, 20 to 30 had longitudinal samples available. Cryopreserved peripheral blood mononuclear cells were collected at three points: before therapy, at response, and at either sustained remission or disease progression. Patients were still on ibrutinib when every remission and progressive disease sample was collected. The full study reports these points: Sampling times were not matched between patients in sustained remission and patients whose disease was progressing, and lymph node repertoires were not examined. Clonality increased at ibrutinib response, stayed stable in sustained remission, and fell back toward baseline at progression. Baseline clonality was found to be higher than that of age-matched healthy donors and was strongly correlated with circulating CD8+ T-cell counts. Public clonotypes were rare and either shrank or stayed stable during treatment, and the rise in clonality at ibrutinib response reflected expansion of private clonotypes.

A MiSeq instrument was used for deep resolution sequencing, which targeted depths ranging from 1 in 1 million up to 1 in 200,000 T cells, with coverage averaging 10x for each clonotype. TCR beta libraries were generated with the immunoSEQ hsTCRB Kit. As for the original processing: The data were analyzed with ImmunoSEQ Analyzer and ImmunoSEQ Data Assistant, and V, D and J gene assignments followed IMGT definitions. Clonality, with values ranging from 0 to 1, was calculated as one minus the normalized Shannon entropy of productive rearrangement frequencies. Public clonotype analysis was restricted to overrepresented clonotypes comprising at least 0.05% of each patient's repertoire. Roughly 12 age-matched healthy donor repertoires from immuneACCESS were used as controls for clonality. TCRdb took this table from immuneACCESS and kept in-frame rearrangements with V and J called. Such tables lack part of the clones; where checked against another copy, unresolved V genes explain under half of the gap, and the rest is unexplained. The D gene and trimming were derived from the DNA, and the V and J assignments and clone size from that table. For this sample the table gives some 150,000 clones, of which 79% were detected only once. The ten largest account for 9.5% to 15% of the sample.

The sample's time point label is to be understood as: more than 10 months on ibrutinib. Around 2 micrograms of genomic DNA were extracted from cryopreserved PBMCs for TCR beta library preparation. Longitudinal blood samples from CLL patients on ibrutinib monotherapy underwent high-throughput TCR beta sequencing. The patients took part in an open-label, single-center phase 2 trial of ibrutinib monotherapy. Including cysteine and phenylalanine, the CDR3 has 15 amino acids. Only CDR3 DNA remains: 45 bases, in frame from the first base. The germline V gene encodes CDR1 MNHNY and CDR2 SVGAGI (reference sequence). Trimming at the junction amounts to 2 bases on V and 3 bases on J, and the germline ends lie 10 bases apart.

The material was PBMCs, obtained after 12 months of ibrutinib treatment. The V and J segments used are TRBV6-6 and TRBJ2-2, and TRBD1 may be the D gene, going by 6 matching bases. The TCR sequence derives from a human donor with chronic lymphocytic leukemia. The CDR3 protein sequence reads: CASSYTDSDTGELFF. The bases are TGTGCCAGCAGTTACACGGACAGCGACACCGGGGAGCTGTTTTTT.